This TCR beta chain was retrieved from a study of T-cell reconstitution after alpha-beta-depleted transplantation in children. There are a few counts of this clonotype. Its antigen is not identified. Study-level points and caveats: Reported findings indicate that, about two months after transplant, alpha-beta T cells came from several hundred expanded clones, which were derived from non-depleted graft cells.

Germline CDR1 reads SGHRS; CDR2 reads YFSETQ. The trim removed 4 bases at V and 2 bases at J, leaving 9 bases unmatched. This CDR3 is built from 15 residues. This sample's TCRbeta library carried unique molecular identifier barcodes. TCRdb re-analysed the PCR reads in MiXCR, keeping a single row per CDR3 protein. This sample carries around 960,000 distinct CDR3 sequences, around 30% of them seen once, and the ten largest clones take roughly 30%. V is TRBV5-1 and J is TRBJ2-7; TRBD1 matches at 7 bases. The input for sequencing was PBMCs, mostly from graft donor cells, taken 360 days after TCRalphabeta/CD19-depleted stem cell transplant. This TCR was sampled from a boy younger than two who had a stem cell transplant for SCID, so the T cells may come from the graft donor. The CDR3 DNA reads TGCGCCAGCAGCCTCCCGACAGGGTTGCCCTACGAGCAGTACTTC. It yields the protein CASSLPTGLPYEQYF.